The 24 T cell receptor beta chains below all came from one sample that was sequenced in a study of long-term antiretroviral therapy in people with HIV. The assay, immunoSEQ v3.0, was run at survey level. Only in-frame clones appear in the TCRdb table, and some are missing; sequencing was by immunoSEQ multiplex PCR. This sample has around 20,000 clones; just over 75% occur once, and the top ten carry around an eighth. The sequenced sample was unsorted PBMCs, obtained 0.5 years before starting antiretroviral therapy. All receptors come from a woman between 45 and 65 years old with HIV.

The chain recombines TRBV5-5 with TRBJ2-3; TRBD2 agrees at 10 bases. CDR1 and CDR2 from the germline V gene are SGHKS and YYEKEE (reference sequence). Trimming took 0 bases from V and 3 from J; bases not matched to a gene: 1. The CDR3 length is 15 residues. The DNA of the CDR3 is TGTGCCAGCAGCTTGGTACTAGCGGGGACAGATACGCAGTATTTT. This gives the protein CASSLVLAGTDTQYF.

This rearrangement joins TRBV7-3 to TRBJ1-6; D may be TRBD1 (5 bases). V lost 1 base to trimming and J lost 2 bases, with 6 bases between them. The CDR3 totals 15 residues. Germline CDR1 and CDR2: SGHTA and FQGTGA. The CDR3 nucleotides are TGTGCCAGCAGCTTAAGGGGGACCTATAATTCACCCCTCCACTTT. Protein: CASSLRGTYNSPLHF.

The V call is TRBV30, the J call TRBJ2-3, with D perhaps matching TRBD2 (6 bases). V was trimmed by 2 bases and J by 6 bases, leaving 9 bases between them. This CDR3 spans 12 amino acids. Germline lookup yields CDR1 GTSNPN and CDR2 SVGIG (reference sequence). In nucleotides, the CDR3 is TGTGCCTGGAGTCGGGGGACGGATACGCAGTATTTT. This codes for CAWSRGTDTQYF.

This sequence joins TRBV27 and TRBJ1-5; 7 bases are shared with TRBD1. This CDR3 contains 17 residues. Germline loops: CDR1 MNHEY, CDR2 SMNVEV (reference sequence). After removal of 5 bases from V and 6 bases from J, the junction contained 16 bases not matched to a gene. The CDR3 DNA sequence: TGTGCCAGCAGTAGTCGACAGGGAAGGTTAGCGAGTCAGCCCCAGCATTTT. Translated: CASSSRQGRLASQPQHF.

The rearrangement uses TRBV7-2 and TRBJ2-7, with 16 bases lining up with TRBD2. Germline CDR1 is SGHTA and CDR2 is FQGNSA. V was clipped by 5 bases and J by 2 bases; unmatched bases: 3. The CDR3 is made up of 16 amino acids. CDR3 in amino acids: CASSIGTSGGAYEQYF. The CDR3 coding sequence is TGTGCCAGCAGCATAGGGACTAGCGGGGGGGCCTACGAGCAGTACTTC. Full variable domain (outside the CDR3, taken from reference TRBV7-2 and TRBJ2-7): GAGVSQSPSNKVTEKGKDVELRCDPISGHTALYWYRQSLGQGLEFLIYFQGNSAPDKSGLPSDRFSAERTGGSVSTLTIQRTQQEDSAVYLCASSIGTSGGAYEQYFGPGTRLTVT.

The CDR3 loop reads CSVTVNEKLFF. CDR3 in DNA: TGCAGCGTGACAGTTAATGAAAAACTGTTTTTT. This chain links TRBV29-1 with TRBJ1-4, with D maybe TRBD1 (5 bases). This CDR3 has 11 amino acids. V dropped 6 bases and J dropped 4 bases, with 6 bases sitting between them. Germline V gene sequence: CDR1 SQVTM, CDR2 ANQGSEA.

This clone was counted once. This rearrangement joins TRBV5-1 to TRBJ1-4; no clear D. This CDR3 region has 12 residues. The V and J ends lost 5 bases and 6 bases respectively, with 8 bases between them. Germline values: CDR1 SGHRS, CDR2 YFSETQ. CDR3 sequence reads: CASSTPDEKLFF. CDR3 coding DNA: TGCGCCAGCAGTACGCCAGATGAAAAACTGTTTTTT.

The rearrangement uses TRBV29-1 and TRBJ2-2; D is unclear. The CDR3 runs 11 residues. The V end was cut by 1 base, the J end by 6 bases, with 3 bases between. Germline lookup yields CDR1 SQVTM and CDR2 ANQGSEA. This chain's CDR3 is CSVEGSGELFF. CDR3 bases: TGCAGCGTTGAAGGATCCGGGGAGCTGTTTTTT.

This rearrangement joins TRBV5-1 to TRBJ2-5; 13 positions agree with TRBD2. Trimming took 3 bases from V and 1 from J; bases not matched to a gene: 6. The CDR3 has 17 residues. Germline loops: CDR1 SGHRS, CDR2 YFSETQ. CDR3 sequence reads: CASSWTSGGPVQETQYF. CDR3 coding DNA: TGCGCCAGCAGCTGGACTAGCGGGGGCCCCGTCCAAGAGACCCAGTACTTC.

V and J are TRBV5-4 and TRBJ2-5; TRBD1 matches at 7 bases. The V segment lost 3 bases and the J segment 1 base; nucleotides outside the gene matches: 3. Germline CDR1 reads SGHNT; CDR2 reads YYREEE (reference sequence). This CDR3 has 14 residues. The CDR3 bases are TGTGCCAGCAGCTCTGGACAGGTCCAAGAGACCCAGTACTTC. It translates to CASSSGQVQETQYF.

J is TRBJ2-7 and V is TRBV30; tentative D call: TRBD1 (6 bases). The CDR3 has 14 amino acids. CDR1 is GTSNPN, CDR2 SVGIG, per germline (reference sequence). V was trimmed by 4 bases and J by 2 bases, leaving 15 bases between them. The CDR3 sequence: CAWIGGPLAYEQYV. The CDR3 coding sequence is TGTGCCTGGATTGGGGGCCCATTGGCCTACGAGCAGTACGTC.

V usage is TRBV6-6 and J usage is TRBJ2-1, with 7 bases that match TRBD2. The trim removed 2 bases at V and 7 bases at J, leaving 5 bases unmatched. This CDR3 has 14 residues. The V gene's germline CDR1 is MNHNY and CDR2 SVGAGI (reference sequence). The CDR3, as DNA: TGTGCCAGCAGTTACGGTGGGACTAAAAATGAGCAGTTCTTC. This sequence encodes CASSYGGTKNEQFF.

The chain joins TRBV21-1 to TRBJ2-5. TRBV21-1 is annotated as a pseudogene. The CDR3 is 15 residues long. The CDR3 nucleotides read TGTGCCAGCAGCAGTGAGCGTAAGGGTAAAGAGACCCAGTACTTC. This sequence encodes CASSSERKGKETQYF.

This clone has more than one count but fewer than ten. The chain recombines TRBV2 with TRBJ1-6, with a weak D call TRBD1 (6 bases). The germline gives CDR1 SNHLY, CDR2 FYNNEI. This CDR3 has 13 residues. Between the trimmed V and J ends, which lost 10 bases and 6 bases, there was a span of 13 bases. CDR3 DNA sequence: TGTGCCACTTCAACAGGGCTTAATTCACCCCTCCACTTT. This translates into CATSTGLNSPLHF.

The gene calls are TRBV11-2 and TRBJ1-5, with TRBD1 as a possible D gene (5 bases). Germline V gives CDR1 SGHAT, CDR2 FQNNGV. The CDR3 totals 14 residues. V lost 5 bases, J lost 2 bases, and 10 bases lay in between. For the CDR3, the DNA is TGTGCCAGCAGCCCCAGGGCGGGCAATCAGCCCCAGCATTTT. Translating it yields CASSPRAGNQPQHF.

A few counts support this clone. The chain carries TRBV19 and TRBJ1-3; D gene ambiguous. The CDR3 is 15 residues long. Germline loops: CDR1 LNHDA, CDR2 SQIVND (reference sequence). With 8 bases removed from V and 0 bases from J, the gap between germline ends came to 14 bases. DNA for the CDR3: TGTGCCAGTCTTGTATACGCCGGCTCTGGAAACACCATATATTTT. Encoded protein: CASLVYAGSGNTIYF.

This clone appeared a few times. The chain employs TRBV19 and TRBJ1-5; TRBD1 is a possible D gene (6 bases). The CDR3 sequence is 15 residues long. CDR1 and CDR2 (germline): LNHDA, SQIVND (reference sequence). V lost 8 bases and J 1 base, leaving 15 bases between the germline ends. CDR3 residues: CASDQTGLSNQPQHF. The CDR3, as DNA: TGTGCCAGTGACCAGACAGGCCTGAGCAATCAGCCCCAGCATTTT.

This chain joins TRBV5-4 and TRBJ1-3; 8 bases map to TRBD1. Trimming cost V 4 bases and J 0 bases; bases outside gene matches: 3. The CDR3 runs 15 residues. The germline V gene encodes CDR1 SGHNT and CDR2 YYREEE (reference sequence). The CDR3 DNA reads TGTGCCAGCAGCACAGGGGGTAGCTCTGGAAACACCATATATTTT. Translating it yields CASSTGGSSGNTIYF.

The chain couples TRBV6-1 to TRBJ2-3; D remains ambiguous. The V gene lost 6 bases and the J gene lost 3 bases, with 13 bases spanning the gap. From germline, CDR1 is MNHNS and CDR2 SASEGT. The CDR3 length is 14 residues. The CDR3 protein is CASRTTLGTDTQYF. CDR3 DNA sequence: TGTGCCAGCAGGACGACTCTGGGAACAGATACGCAGTATTTT.

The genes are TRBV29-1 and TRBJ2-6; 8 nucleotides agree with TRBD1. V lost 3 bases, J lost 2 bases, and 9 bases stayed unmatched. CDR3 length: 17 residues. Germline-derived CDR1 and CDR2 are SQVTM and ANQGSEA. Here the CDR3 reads CSVDVGAGGAGANVLTF. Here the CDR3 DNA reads TGCAGCGTTGATGTAGGGGCAGGGGGCGCTGGGGCCAACGTCCTGACTTTC.

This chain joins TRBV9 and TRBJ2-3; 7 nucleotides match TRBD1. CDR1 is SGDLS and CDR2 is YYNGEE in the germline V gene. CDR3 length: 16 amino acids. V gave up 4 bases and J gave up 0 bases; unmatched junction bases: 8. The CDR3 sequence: CASSRYPGQSTDTQYF. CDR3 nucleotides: TGTGCCAGCAGCAGGTATCCGGGACAGAGCACAGATACGCAGTATTTT.

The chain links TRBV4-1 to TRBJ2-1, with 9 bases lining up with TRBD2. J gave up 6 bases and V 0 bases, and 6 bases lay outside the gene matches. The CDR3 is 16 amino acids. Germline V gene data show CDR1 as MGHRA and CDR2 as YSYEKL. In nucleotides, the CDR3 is TGCGCCAGCAGCCAAGATCCAGCGGGGGGAATCAATGAGCAGTTCTTC. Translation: CASSQDPAGGINEQFF.

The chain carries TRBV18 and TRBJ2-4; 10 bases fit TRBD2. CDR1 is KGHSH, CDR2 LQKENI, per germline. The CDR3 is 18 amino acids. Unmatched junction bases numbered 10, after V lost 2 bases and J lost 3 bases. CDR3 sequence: CASSPFSSGGVGKNIQYF. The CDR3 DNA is TGTGCCAGCTCACCATTTTCAAGCGGGGGGGTCGGCAAAAACATTCAGTACTTC.

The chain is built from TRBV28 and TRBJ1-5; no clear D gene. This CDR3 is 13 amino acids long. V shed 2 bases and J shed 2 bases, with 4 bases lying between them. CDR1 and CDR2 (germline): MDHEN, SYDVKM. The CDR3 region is CASSLNRNQPQHF. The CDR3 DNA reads TGTGCCAGCAGTTTAAATCGCAATCAGCCCCAGCATTTT.